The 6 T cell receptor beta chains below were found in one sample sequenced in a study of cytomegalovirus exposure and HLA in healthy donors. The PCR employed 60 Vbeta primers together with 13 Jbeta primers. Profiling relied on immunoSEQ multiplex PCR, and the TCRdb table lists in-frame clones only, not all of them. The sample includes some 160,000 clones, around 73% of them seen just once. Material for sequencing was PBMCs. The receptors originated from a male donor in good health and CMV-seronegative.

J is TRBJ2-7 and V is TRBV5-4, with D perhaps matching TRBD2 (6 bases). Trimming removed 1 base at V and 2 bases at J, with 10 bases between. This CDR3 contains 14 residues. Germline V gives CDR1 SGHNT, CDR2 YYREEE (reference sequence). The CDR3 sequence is CASSLKSGAYEQYF. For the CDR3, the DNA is TGTGCCAGCAGCTTGAAATCGGGAGCCTACGAGCAGTACTTC.

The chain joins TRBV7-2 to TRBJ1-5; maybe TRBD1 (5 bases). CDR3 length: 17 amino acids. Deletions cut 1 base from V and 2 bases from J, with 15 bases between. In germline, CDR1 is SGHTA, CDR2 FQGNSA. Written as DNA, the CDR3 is TGTGCCAGCAGCTTAGTAATGGGCAGGGTTGGCAATCAGCCCCAGCATTTT. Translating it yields CASSLVMGRVGNQPQHF.

The CDR3 coding sequence is TGTGCCAGCAGTGAGGCGGGTAGCACAGATACGCAGTATTTT. Translation gives CASSEAGSTDTQYF. The chain links TRBV6-4 to TRBJ2-3; TRBD2 is a possible D gene (5 bases). V shed 3 bases and J shed 0 bases, with 7 bases lying between them. Germline CDR1 reads MRHNA; CDR2 reads SNTAGT. The length of the CDR3 is 14 residues.

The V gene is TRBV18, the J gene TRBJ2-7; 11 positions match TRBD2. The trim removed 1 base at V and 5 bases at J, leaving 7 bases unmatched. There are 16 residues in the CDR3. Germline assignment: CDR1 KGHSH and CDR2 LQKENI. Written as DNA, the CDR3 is TGTGCCAGCTCACCACAGGGTTTACTAGCGGGAGACGAGCAGTACTTC. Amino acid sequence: CASSPQGLLAGDEQYF.

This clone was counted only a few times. The CDR3 spells CASSLVLGGDSPLHF. CDR3 DNA: TGTGCCAGCAGCTTAGTCCTCGGTGGAGATTCACCCCTCCACTTT. This chain uses TRBV7-9 with TRBJ1-6, with D unresolved. V was pared by 1 base and J by 8 bases, with 12 bases between. CDR3 length equals 15 residues. Germline V gene sequence: CDR1 SEHNR, CDR2 FQNEAQ (reference sequence).

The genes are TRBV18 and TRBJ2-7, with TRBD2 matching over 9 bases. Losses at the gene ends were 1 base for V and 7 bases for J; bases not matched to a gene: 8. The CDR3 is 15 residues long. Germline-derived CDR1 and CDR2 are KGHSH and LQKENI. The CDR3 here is CASSPLAGVLGEQYF. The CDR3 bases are TGTGCCAGCTCACCACTAGCGGGAGTCCTTGGGGAGCAGTACTTC.